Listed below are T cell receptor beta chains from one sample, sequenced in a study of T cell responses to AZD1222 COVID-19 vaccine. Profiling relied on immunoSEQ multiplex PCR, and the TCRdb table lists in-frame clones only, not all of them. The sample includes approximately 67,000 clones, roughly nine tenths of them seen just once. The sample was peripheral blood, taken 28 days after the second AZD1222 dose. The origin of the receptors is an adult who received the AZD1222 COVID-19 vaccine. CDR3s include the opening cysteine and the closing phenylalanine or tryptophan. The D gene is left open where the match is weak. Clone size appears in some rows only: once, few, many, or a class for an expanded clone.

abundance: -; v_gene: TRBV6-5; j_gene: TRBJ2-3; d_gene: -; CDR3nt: TGTGCCAGCAGTCCAGCCTACCACACAGATACGCAGTATTTT; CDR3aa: CASSPAYHTDTQYF
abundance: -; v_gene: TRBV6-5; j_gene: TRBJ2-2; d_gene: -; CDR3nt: TGTGCCAGCTGGGAGGTGAACACCGGGGAGCTGTTTTTT; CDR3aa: CASWEVNTGELFF
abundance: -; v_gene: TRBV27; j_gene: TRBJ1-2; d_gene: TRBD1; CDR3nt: TGTGCCAGCAGTTTAACCTACGGGACAGGTTATGGCTACACCTTC; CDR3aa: CASSLTYGTGYGYTF
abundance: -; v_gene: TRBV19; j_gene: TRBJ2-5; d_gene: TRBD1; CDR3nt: TGTGCCAGTGGGACAGCCATCCAAGAGACCCAGTACTTC; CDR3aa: CASGTAIQETQYF
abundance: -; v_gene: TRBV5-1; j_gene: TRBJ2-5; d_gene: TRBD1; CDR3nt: TGCGCCAGCAGCTTGCAGTCAGCCAGGGGGGAGACCCAGTACTTC; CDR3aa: CASSLQSARGETQYF
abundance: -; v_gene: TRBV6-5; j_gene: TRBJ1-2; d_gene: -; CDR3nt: TGTGCCAGCCAGGCCCGGGCCGACGCGAACTATGGCTACACCTTC; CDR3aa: CASQARADANYGYTF
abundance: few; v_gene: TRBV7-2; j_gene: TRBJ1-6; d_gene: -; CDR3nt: TGTGCCAGCAGCTTAGAAAAAGGGACCCACTATAATTCACCCCTCCACTTT; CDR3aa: CASSLEKGTHYNSPLHF
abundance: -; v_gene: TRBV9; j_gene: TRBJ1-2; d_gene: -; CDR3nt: TGTGCCAGCAGCGATCCCAGTCTCTTT; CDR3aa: CASSDPSLF
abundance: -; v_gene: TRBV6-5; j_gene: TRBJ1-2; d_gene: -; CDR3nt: TGTGCCAGCAGATCCGGGGGAGATGGCTACACCTTC; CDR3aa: CASRSGGDGYTF
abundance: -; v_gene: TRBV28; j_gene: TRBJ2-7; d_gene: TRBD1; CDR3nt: TGTGCCAGCCGAGGGACAGGGAGGGTCTACGAGCAGTACTTC; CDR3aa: CASRGTGRVYEQYF
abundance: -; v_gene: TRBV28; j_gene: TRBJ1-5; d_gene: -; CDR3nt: TGTGCCAGCTCTTTAGCCGAGGGGTATCAGCCCCAGCATTTT; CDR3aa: CASSLAEGYQPQHF